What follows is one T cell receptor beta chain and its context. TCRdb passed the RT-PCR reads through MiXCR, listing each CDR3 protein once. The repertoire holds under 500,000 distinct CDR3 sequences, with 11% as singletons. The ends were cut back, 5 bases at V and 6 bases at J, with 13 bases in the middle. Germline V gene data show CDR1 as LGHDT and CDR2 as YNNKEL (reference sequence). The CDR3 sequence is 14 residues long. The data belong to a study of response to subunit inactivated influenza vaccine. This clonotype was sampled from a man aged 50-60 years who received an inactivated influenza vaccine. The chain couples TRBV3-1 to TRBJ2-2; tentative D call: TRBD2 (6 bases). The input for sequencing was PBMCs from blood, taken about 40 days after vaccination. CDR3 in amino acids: CASSSSGVAGELFF. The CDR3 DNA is TGTGCCAGCAGCAGCTCGGGAGTGGCCGGGGAGCTGTTTTTT.